One and the same sample provided the 9 T cell receptor beta chains below, sequenced in a study of vaccination and CD4 T cells after COVID-19. Cultured CD4+ T-cell DNA underwent Oncomine TCR Beta short-read sequencing. TCRdb reprocessed the PCR reads via MiXCR and lists one record per CDR3 protein. The table lists more than 11,000 distinct CDR3 sequences, around 30% of them singletons. The treatment denotes: approximately 11-day PBMC culture with coronavirus spike peptide pools or control peptides (ViraFEST assay). For these TCRs, the target antigens are not known. The sequences come from CD4+ T cells from blood, cultured in vitro, collected before SARS-CoV-2 vaccination. These receptors originate from a human donor who received a COVID-19 vaccine.

This clonotype turned up a few times. V gene TRBV7-9 combines with J gene TRBJ2-3, with TRBD2 matching 9 bases. Germline CDR1 is SEHNR and CDR2 is FQNEAQ (reference sequence). Germline trimming cut 6 bases from V and 2 bases from J; bases unmatched to any gene: 12. This CDR3 comprises 17 residues. The CDR3 DNA sequence: TGTGCCAGCAGGCGGCGACTAGCGGAAGGAGTCACAGATACGCAGTATTTT. This translates into CASRRRLAEGVTDTQYF.

This rearrangement joins TRBV30 to TRBJ1-5; 7 nucleotides line up with TRBD1. Trimming cost V 5 bases and J 6 bases; bases outside gene matches: 13. This CDR3 has 15 residues. The V gene's germline CDR1 is GTSNPN and CDR2 SVGIG (reference sequence). The CDR3 nucleotides read TGTGCCTGGTCCAACCAGGCAGGGGGAGTTCAGCCCCAGCATTTT. This translates into CAWSNQAGGVQPQHF.

This clonotype was detected only a few times. This chain connects TRBV24-1 to TRBJ2-2; 8 positions match TRBD1. Germline V gives CDR1 KGHDR, CDR2 SFDVKD. The CDR3 consists of 15 residues. The junction had 7 bases not matched to a gene; V was cut back by 4 bases and J by 7 bases. Here the CDR3 DNA reads TGTGCCACCAGTGACCTGACAGGGGTAAACGGGGAGCTGTTTTTT. It codes for CATSDLTGVNGELFF.

A remark on this clonotype: The junction does not match germline at one end; this may be a read error. The chain employs TRBV2 and TRBJ1-1, with 10 bases fitting TRBD1. This CDR3 spans 15 amino acids. Germline loops: CDR1 SNHLY, CDR2 FYNNEI. Here the CDR3 DNA reads TGTGCCAGCGGTAGGGACAGGGGCCAATTCACTGAAGCTTCCTTT. Translated: CASGRDRGQFTEASF.

J is TRBJ2-5 and V is TRBV10-1; 11 positions agree with TRBD2. V trimming: 3 bases; J trimming: 5 bases; junction bases outside the gene matches: 2. Germline V CDR1 and CDR2: WNHNN, SYGVQD (reference sequence). The CDR3 runs 14 residues. Here the CDR3 DNA reads TGCGCCAGCAGTGAACTAGCGGGGGAGGAGACCCAGTACTTC. Translated: CASSELAGEETQYF.

V is TRBV6-1 and J is TRBJ2-2; D is uncertain. Germline V gene lookup returns CDR1 MNHNS and CDR2 SASEGT. The germline V and J ends were trimmed by 2 bases and 5 bases, with 6 bases remaining between them. This CDR3 contains 13 residues. The CDR3 coding sequence is TGTGCCAGCAGTGAAAAAGGGACCGGGGAGCTGTTTTTT. As protein: CASSEKGTGELFF.

The chain joins TRBV24-1 to TRBJ1-2; 11 bases are a match to TRBD1. CDR3 length equals 15 residues. Germline V gene sequence: CDR1 KGHDR, CDR2 SFDVKD. V was pared by 3 bases and J by 8 bases, with 7 bases of the junction left unmatched. Here the CDR3 DNA reads TGTGCCACCAGTGATCACGACGGGACAGGGGGAGGCTACACCTTC. It yields the protein CATSDHDGTGGGYTF.

The chain couples TRBV7-8 to TRBJ2-3; D perhaps matches TRBD2 (6 bases). V lost 1 base to trimming and J lost 0 bases, with 17 bases between them. This CDR3 is built from 18 residues. Per germline, CDR1 SGHVS and CDR2 FQNEAQ. CDR3 sequence: CASSLGGKVAASTDTQYF. The CDR3 DNA sequence: TGTGCCAGCAGCTTAGGGGGGAAAGTAGCGGCTAGCACAGATACGCAGTATTTT.

This clonotype occurred a few times. This chain uses TRBV25-1 with TRBJ2-5, with 11 bases aligning to TRBD1. Germline CDR1 is MGHDK and CDR2 is SYGVNS. The V gene end was trimmed by 10 bases and the J gene end by 5 bases; junction bases not matched to a gene: 12. The CDR3 has 15 residues. CDR3 nucleotides: TGTGCCACCCCCCCTACCGGGACAGGGGGGGAGACCCAGTACTTC. Translation: CATPPTGTGGETQYF.